This section outlines one T cell receptor beta chain sequence together with its context. A few counts support this clone. Its antigen is unknown. Base qualities are not provided; no much larger clone lies one nucleotide away. CDR3 length: 13 amino acids, cysteine to phenylalanine. The CDR3 DNA has 39 bases and is translated from base 1. The germline V gene yields SGHDT for CDR1 and YYEEEE for CDR2. Trimming accounts for 4 bases at V and 10 bases at J, while the number of junction bases matched to no gene is 9. The entire isolated RNA was reverse transcribed using the High Capacity cDNA Reverse Transcription Kit, and thus expressed TCRB transcripts were sequenced. Naive, central memory and regulatory T cell samples underwent deep immunoSEQ sequencing, averaging around 3.9 million total reads per sample. After sorted cells were lysed in RLT buffer, RNA was extracted with DNase-treated RNeasy Micro or Mini kits, with the choice depending on cell number. To prevent cross-contamination, each cell subset was processed individually, whereas patient and healthy donor samples were processed jointly. TCRB sequences were amplified from cDNA with the immunoSEQ multiplex PCR, producing 87-bp fragments spanning the CDR3 region. The amplicons were sequenced using the Illumina HiSeq platform. Per the source publication's procedure: PCR bias was corrected computationally using synthetic template baselines, and reads within Hamming distance 2 were collapsed, with unmergeable singletons discarded. Reads were aligned to IMGT to assign V, D and J genes, CDR3 length, and insertions or deletions at six rearrangement sites. Within each subset, clonotype counts were normalized to the number of sorted cells before true diversity and Gini coefficients were calculated with the tcR R package. Repertoire sharing was quantified using the overlap coefficient calculated on TCRB nucleotide sequences. Sourced from immuneACCESS, this table was stored by TCRdb with only in-frame sequences that have V and J called. A share of the clones is absent; for the studies checked, an unresolved V gene accounts for under half, and the remainder has no known explanation. From that table come the V and J calls and clone size; the DNA was used to work out D and trimming. This sample lists some 140,000 clones; approximately 9.2% were detected once. Clones ranked in the top ten supply approximately 0.68% of the sample.

From each donor, a single peripheral blood sample of 100 to 150 mL on average was drawn into heparinised tubes. A BD FACSAria II and a panel including CD45RO, CCR7, CD25, CD127, CD95 and CD27 were used to sort naive, central memory, regulatory and stem cell-like memory CD4+ T cells. A purity above 98% was achieved for all sorted populations. Right away, PBMCs were isolated by Lymphoprep density gradient centrifugation and were stained directly, with no culture step. To minimize batch effects, samples were stained and sorted in pairs, one healthy donor with one patient per experiment. These data originate in a study of beta chain features in type 1 diabetes (dated by TCRdb to the late 2010s). Notes on the research overall: Mean age, gender distribution, total cell number and subset yield were not different between patients and healthy donors. A total of around 110,000,000 sorted cells were examined across all samples, and RNA yield correlated strongly with the number of cells per subset. The study compared the TCRB repertoires of sorted circulating CD4+ T cell subsets in recently diagnosed type 1 diabetes patients with those in matched healthy donors. Naive and central memory subsets were obtained from all 30 or so donors, but regulatory and stem cell-like memory subsets were isolated from only 8 patients and roughly 8 healthy donors.

Study-wide findings and limitations: Because small numbers of individuals were included in the HLA sub-analyses, any influence of HLA type on TCRB rearrangement was left unresolved. PCR may preferentially amplify shorter templates, but because patient and control samples were amplified and corrected together, any resulting skew would affect both groups equally. Because cDNA was sequenced instead of genomic DNA, highly expressing activated cells could be over-represented, though the groups showed no difference in activation or CD3 levels. A moderate but significant shortening of TCRB CDR3 length was observed in type 1 diabetes patients in all four CD4+ subsets. Naive, central memory and regulatory TCRB repertoires appeared to be more alike among patients than among healthy donors. At VDJ recombination sites, type 1 diabetes patients had fewer insertions and more deleted nucleotides, which implies abnormalities in thymic rearrangement.

The chain is encoded by TRBV5-6 joined to TRBJ2-3; 7 junctional bases match TRBD1. The TCR was taken from a man aged 18 to 35 in good health. The sequencing input was central memory CD4+ T cells from blood. The encoded CDR3 is CASSPRQGIAQYF. The DNA sequence is as follows: TGTGCCAGCAGCCCCAGACAGGGTATAGCGCAGTATTTT.